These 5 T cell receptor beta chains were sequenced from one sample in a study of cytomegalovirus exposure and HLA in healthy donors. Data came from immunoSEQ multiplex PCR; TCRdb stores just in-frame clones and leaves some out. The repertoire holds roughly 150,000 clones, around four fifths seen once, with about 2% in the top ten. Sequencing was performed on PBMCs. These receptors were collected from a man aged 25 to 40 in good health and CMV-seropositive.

The CDR3 nucleotides are TGTGCCAGCTCACGGGGGACAGCCCAACGTGAAGCTTTCTTT. Protein product: CASSRGTAQREAFF. The chain combines TRBV18 with TRBJ1-1; 7 positions match TRBD1. CDR1 and CDR2 from the germline V gene are KGHSH and LQKENI. The CDR3 consists of 14 residues. V shed 4 bases, J shed 7 bases, and the junction held 9 bases outside the gene matches.

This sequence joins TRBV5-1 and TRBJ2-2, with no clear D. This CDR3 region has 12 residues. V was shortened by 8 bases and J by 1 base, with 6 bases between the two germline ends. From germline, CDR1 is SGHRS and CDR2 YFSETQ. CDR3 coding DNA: TGCGCCAGTACAAGGAACACCGGGGAGCTGTTTTTT. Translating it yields CASTRNTGELFF.

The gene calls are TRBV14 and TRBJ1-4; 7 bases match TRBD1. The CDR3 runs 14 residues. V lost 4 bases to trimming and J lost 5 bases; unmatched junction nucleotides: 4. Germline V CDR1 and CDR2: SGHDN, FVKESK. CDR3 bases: TGTGCCAGCAGCCGACAGGGCGCAAATGAAAAACTGTTTTTT. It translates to CASSRQGANEKLFF.

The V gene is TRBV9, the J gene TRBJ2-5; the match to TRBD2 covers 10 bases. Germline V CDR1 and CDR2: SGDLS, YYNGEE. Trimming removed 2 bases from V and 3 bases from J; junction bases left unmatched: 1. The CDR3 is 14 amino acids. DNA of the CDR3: TGTGCCAGCAGCGTTAGCGGGGGGAAAGAGACCCAGTACTTC. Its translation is CASSVSGGKETQYF.

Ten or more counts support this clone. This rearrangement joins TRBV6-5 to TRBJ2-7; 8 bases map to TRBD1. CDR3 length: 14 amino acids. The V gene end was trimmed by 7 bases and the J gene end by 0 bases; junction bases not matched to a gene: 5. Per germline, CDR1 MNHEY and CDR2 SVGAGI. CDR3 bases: TGTGCCAGCAACAGGGGGAAGGGCTCCTACGAGCAGTACTTC. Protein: CASNRGKGSYEQYF.